This T cell receptor (beta chain) was profiled in a study of cytomegalovirus exposure and HLA in healthy donors. Study findings and constraints: TCR beta chains associated with HLA were, in a later analysis, more clonally expanded than equally common others.

Amplification used 60 Vbeta primers and 13 Jbeta primers. Measured with immunoSEQ multiplex PCR; TCRdb has only the in-frame clones, and not every one. In the table there are around 160,000 clones, around 79% of which are singletons. Comments on this clone: The antigen remains unidentified.

CDR1 is SGHTA and CDR2 is FQGTGA in the germline V gene. Unmatched junction bases numbered 8, after V lost 4 bases and J lost 7 bases. The CDR3 runs to 15 residues. The sequenced sample was PBMCs. The V and J genes are TRBV7-3 and TRBJ2-1; 9 bases agree with TRBD2. This TCR came from a woman aged 40 to 55 in good health and CMV-seropositive. The DNA for the CDR3 is TGTGCCAGCAGCTCCGGGCGGGGGGGCCGGAATGAGCAGTTCTTC. It translates to CASSSGRGGRNEQFF.